The entry below gives a single T cell receptor beta chain sequence along with its context. Antigen: not known. This entry is derived from a study of CD8 T cells in ankylosing spondylitis. Via MiXCR, TCRdb re-called the 5' RACE reads, giving one row per CDR3 protein. The data contain 670,000 or so distinct CDR3 sequences, under 20% of them singletons. Findings of the study overall: Significant enrichment of disease-linked clones was reportedly seen in matched ankylosing spondylitis synovial fluid. Blood of patients with ankylosing spondylitis appeared to be characterized by a TCR beta motif of about eight highly homologous variants. Reports of some motif variants in reactive arthritis synovial fluid and blood predate this one.

Germline V gene lookup returns CDR1 MDHEN and CDR2 SYDVKM. After removal of 7 bases from V and 3 bases from J, the junction contained 4 bases not matched to a gene. The CDR3 loop spans 14 amino acids. Sequencing was performed on blood, either unsorted or a sorted T cell fraction (not recorded which). This chain connects TRBV28 to TRBJ2-7, with 12 nucleotides matching TRBD2. This clonotype was sampled from a male donor with ankylosing spondylitis. CDR3 in DNA: TGTGCCAGCACCCAGACTAGCGGGAGCTACGAGCAGTACTTC. It specifies CASTQTSGSYEQYF.